This TCR beta chain derives from a study of cytomegalovirus exposure and HLA in healthy donors. Amplification used 60 Vbeta primers and 13 Jbeta primers. Assay used: immunoSEQ multiplex PCR; TCRdb lists only in-frame clones, some missing. Of 80,000 to 130,000 clones listed, approximately 68% are singletons. As to this clone: The antigen remains undetermined.

Despite likely unrecorded immune exposures, the donors were nominally healthy at the time of sampling. Study results and limitations: HLA restriction was apparent for most CMV-associated TCR beta chains in a later analysis. A missense DCLRE1C variant was associated with V- and J-gene trimming of TCR beta chains in a later analysis, and an independent cohort replicated the association. Overall, roughly 170 TCR beta chains were annotated as cytomegalovirus-associated.

Losses at the gene ends were 2 bases for V and 2 bases for J; bases not matched to a gene: 3. The CDR3 consists of 15 residues. The V gene's germline CDR1 is MRHNA and CDR2 SNTAGT. This chain joins TRBV6-4 and TRBJ2-1, with TRBD1 matching over 7 bases. The receptor comes from a woman aged 18-29 years in good health and CMV-seropositive. The sample comprised PBMCs. The CDR3 bases are TGTGCCAGCAGTGACGGGGGACAGCCCTACAATGAGCAGTTCTTC. This encodes CASSDGGQPYNEQFF.